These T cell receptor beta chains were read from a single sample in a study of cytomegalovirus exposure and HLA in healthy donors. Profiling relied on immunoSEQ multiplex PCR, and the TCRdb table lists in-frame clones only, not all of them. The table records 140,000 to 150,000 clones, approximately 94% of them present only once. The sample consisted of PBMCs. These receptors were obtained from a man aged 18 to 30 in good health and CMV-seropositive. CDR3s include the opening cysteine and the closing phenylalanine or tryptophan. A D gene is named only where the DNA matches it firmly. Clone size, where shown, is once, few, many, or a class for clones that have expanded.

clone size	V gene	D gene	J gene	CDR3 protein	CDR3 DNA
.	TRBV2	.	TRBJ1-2	CASVWEIYGYTF	TGTGCCAGCGTATGGGAGATCTATGGCTACACCTTC
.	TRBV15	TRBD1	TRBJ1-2	CATSRDLVEGASHGYTF	TGTGCCACCAGCAGAGATCTAGTGGAGGGGGCGAGTCATGGCTACACCTTC
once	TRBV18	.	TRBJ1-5	CASSPDGINQPQHF	TGTGCCAGCTCACCAGACGGGATCAATCAGCCCCAGCATTTT
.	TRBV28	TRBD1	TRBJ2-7	CASSSPGQGYEQYF	TGTGCCAGCAGTTCCCCGGGACAGGGCTACGAGCAGTACTTC
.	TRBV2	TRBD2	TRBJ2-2	CASSVGTSAGELFF	TGTGCCAGCAGTGTAGGGACTAGCGCCGGGGAGCTGTTTTTT
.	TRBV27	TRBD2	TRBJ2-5	CASVTSGTEETQYF	TGTGCCAGTGTAACTAGCGGAACTGAGGAGACCCAGTACTTC
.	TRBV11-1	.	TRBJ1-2	CASSSGIDGYTF	TGTGCCAGCAGCTCCGGGATCGATGGTTACACCTTC
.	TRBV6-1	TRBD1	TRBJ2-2	CASSGRTGGYTGELFF	TGTGCCAGCAGTGGTAGGACAGGGGGGTACACCGGGGAGCTGTTTTTT
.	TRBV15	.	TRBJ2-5	CATSRDRDSQETQYF	TGTGCCACCAGCAGAGATAGAGACAGCCAAGAGACCCAGTACTTC
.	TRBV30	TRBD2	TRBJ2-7	CAFLAGVAEQYF	TGTGCCTTCCTAGCGGGAGTGGCCGAGCAGTACTTC
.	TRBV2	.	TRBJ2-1	CASSLTTSGGEQFF	TGTGCCAGCAGCCTGACGACTAGTGGTGGGGAGCAGTTCTTC
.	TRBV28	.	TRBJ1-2	CASTLGGAGYGYTF	TGTGCCAGCACCCTCGGAGGGGCTGGCTATGGCTACACCTTC
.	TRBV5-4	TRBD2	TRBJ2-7	CASSSGTSGRPYEQYF	TGTGCCAGCAGCTCCGGGACTAGCGGGAGGCCGTACGAGCAGTACTTC
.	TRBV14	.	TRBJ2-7	CASSQGPDYRYEQYF	TGTGCCAGCAGCCAAGGGCCAGACTACAGATACGAGCAGTACTTC
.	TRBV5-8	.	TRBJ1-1	CASTPRFTLNTEAFF	TGTGCCAGCACCCCTAGATTTACCCTGAACACTGAAGCTTTCTTT
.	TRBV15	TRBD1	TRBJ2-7	CATSGPPAGTEVRYF	TGTGCCACCAGCGGGCCGCCTGCCGGGACAGAGGTTCGGTACTTC
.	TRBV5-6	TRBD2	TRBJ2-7	CASSFELAPYEQYF	TGTGCCAGCAGCTTTGAACTAGCGCCCTACGAGCAGTACTTC
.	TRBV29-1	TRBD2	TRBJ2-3	CSVAGPTDTQYF	TGCAGCGTAGCGGGACCCACAGATACGCAGTATTTT
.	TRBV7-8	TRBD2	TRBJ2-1	CASSRLADNEQFF	TGTGCCAGCAGCAGACTAGCGGACAATGAGCAGTTCTTC
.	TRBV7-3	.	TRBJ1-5	CASSVRAGQPQHF	TGTGCCAGCAGCGTAAGAGCGGGACAGCCCCAGCATTTT
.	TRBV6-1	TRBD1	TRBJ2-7	CASGGTDYEQYF	TGTGCCAGCGGTGGGACAGACTACGAGCAGTACTTC
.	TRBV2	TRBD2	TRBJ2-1	CASSEELAGGNEQFF	TGTGCCAGCAGTGAAGAGTTAGCGGGAGGCAATGAGCAGTTCTTC
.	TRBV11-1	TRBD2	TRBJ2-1	CASTPRPSGMGPYNEQFF	TGTGCCAGCACTCCTAGGCCCAGCGGGATGGGCCCCTACAATGAGCAGTTCTTC
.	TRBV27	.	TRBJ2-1	CASSLFAGTHNEQFF	TGTGCCAGCAGTTTATTCGCAGGAACCCACAATGAGCAGTTCTTC
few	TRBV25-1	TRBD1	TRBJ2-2	CASSEGRDRAGELFF	TGTGCCAGCAGTGAAGGAAGGGACAGGGCCGGGGAGCTGTTTTTT
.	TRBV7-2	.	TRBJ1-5	CASSLRRGGVQPQHF	TGTGCCAGCAGCTTAAGGAGGGGGGGCGTCCAGCCCCAGCATTTT
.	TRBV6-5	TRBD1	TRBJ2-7	CASSTGVEQYF	TGTGCCAGCAGTACAGGGGTCGAGCAGTACTTC
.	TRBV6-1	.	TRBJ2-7	CASSGPRDEQYF	TGTGCCAGCAGTGGTCCTCGGGACGAGCAGTACTTC
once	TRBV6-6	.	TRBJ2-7	CASSYVSGSYEQYF	TGTGCCAGCAGTTACGTAAGCGGATCCTACGAGCAGTACTTC
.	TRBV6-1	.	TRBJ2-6	CASSEALASGANVLTF	TGTGCCAGCAGTGAAGCGCTGGCCTCTGGGGCCAACGTCCTGACTTTC
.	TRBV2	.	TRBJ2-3	CASGVDRSADTQYF	TGTGCCAGCGGAGTGGATAGGAGTGCAGATACGCAGTATTTT
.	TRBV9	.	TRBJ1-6	CASSPHGEGSPLHF	TGTGCCAGCAGCCCCCATGGGGAGGGGTCACCCCTCCACTTT
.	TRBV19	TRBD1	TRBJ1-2	CASSAGTGYGYTF	TGTGCCAGTAGCGCCGGGACAGGGTATGGCTACACCTTC
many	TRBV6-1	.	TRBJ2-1	CASSEITTGFYSYNEQFF	TGTGCCAGCAGTGAAATCACCACAGGGTTCTACTCCTACAATGAGCAGTTCTTC
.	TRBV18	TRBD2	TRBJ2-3	CASSPGLAPTDTQYF	TGTGCCAGCTCACCGGGACTAGCGCCTACAGATACGCAGTATTTT
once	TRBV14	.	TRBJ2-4	CASSQDGRGLGIQYF	TGTGCCAGCAGCCAAGACGGCCGGGGACTTGGCATTCAGTACTTC
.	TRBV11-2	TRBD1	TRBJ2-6	CASSLRTGVSGANVLTF	TGTGCCAGCAGCCTCCGAACAGGGGTCTCTGGGGCCAACGTCCTGACTTTC
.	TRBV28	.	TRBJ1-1	CASSFPRSGATEAFF	TGTGCCAGCAGTTTTCCCCGGTCGGGTGCCACTGAAGCTTTCTTT
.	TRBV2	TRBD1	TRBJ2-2	CASSPRGFTGELFF	TGTGCCAGCAGTCCCAGGGGGTTTACCGGGGAGCTGTTTTTT
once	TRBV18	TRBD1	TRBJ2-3	CASSSQGASTDTQYF	TGTGCCAGCTCATCACAGGGGGCTAGCACAGATACGCAGTATTTT
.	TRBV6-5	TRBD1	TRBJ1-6	CASNRGFGSPLHF	TGTGCCAGCAACAGGGGGTTTGGATCACCCCTCCACTTT
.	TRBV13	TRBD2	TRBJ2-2	CASSFKLAGYTGELFF	TGTGCCAGCAGCTTTAAACTAGCGGGTTACACCGGGGAGCTGTTTTTT
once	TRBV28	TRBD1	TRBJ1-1	CASTAGQGTEAFF	TGTGCCAGCACCGCGGGACAGGGCACTGAAGCTTTCTTT
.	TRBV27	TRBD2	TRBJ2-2	CASSLIRGGIGTGELFF	TGTGCCAGCAGTCTTATTAGGGGAGGGATTGGAACCGGGGAGCTGTTTTTT
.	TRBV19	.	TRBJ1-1	CASSTSVNTEAFF	TGTGCCAGTAGTACCTCGGTGAACACTGAAGCTTTCTTT
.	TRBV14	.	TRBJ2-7	CASSQDRGGVRNEQYF	TGTGCCAGCAGCCAAGATCGGGGCGGGGTGAGGAACGAGCAGTACTTC
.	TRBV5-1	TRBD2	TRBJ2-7	CASSFGGTSGRAEQYF	TGCGCCAGCAGCTTTGGGGGAACTAGCGGGAGGGCGGAGCAGTACTTC
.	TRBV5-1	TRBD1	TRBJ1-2	CASSLAGQDYGYTF	TGCGCCAGCAGCTTGGCGGGACAGGACTATGGCTACACCTTC
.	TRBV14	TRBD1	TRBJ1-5	CASSQDRGQPQHF	TGTGCCAGCAGCCAGGACAGGGGGCAGCCCCAGCATTTT
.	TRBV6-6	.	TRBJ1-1	CAVLSGLSNTEAFF	TGTGCCGTGTTAAGCGGGCTTTCGAACACTGAAGCTTTCTTT
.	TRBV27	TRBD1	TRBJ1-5	CASSLTGDQPQHF	TGTGCCAGCAGTCTCACAGGGGATCAGCCCCAGCATTTT
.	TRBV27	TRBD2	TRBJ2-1	CASSGLTSGGSYNEQFF	TGTGCCAGCAGTGGTTTAACTAGCGGTGGCTCCTACAATGAGCAGTTCTTC
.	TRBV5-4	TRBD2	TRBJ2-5	CASSSSGSQETQYF	TGTGCCAGCAGCTCTAGCGGGAGCCAAGAGACCCAGTACTTC
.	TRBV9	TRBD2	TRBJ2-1	CASSVSGRVNNEQFF	TGTGCCAGCAGCGTGAGCGGGAGGGTCAACAATGAGCAGTTCTTC
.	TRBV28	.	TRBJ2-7	CASSFPPGGIRPHEQYF	TGTGCCAGCAGTTTCCCCCCCGGAGGGATTCGACCTCACGAGCAGTACTTC
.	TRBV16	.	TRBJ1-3	CASSQSRAAGNTIYF	TGTGCCAGCAGCCAATCGAGGGCGGCTGGAAACACCATATATTTT
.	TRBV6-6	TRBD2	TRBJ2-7	CASSLKTSGISYEQYF	TGTGCCAGCAGTCTCAAGACTAGCGGGATAAGTTACGAGCAGTACTTC
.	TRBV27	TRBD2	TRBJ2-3	CASRTWGLAGPDTQYF	TGTGCCAGCAGGACCTGGGGACTAGCGGGCCCAGATACGCAGTATTTT